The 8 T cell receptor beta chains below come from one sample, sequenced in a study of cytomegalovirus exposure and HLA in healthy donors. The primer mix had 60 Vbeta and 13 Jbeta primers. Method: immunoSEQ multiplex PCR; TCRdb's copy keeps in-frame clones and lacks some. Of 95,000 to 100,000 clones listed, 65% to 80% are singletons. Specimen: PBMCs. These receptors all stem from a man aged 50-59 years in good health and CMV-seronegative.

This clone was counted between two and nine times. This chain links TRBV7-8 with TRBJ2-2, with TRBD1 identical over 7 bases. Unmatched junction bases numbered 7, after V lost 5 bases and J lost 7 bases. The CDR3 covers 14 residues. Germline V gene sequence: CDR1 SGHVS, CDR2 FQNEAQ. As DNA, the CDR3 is TGTGCCAGCAGCCCCCGACAGGGCAGCGGGGAGCTGTTTTTT. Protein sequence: CASSPRQGSGELFF.

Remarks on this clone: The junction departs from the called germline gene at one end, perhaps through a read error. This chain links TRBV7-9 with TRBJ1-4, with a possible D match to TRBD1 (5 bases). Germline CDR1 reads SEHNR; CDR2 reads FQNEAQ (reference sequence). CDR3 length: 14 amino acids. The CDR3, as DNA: TGTTCCAGCAGCTTAGGACACGGCAATGAAAAACTGTTTTTT. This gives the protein CSSSLGHGNEKLFF.

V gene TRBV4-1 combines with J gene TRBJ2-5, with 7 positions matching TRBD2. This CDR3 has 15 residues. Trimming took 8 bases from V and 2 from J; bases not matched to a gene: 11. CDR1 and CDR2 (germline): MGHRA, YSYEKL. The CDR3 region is CASAPTGGRQETQYF. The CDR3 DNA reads TGCGCCAGCGCCCCGACGGGGGGTAGACAAGAGACCCAGTACTTC.

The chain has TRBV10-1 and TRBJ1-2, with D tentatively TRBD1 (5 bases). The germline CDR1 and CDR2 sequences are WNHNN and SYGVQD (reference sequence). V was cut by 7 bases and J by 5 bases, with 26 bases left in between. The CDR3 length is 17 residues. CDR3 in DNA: TGCGCCAGCATCACGGGGGGACGTGGATTTTTAGGATATGGCTACACCTTC. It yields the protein CASITGGRGFLGYGYTF.

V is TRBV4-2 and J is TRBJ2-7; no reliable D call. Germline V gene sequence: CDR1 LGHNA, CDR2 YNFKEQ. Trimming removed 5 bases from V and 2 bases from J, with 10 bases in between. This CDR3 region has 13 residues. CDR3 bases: TGTGCCAGCAGCTTTCGACTGGCCTACGAGCAGTACTTC. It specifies CASSFRLAYEQYF.

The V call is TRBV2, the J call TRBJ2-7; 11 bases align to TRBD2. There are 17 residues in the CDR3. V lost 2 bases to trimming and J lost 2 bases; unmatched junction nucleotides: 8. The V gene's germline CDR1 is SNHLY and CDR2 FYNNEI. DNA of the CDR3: TGTGCCAGCAGTGAAATGGCGACTAGCGGGGATACCTACGAGCAGTACTTC. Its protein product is CASSEMATSGDTYEQYF.

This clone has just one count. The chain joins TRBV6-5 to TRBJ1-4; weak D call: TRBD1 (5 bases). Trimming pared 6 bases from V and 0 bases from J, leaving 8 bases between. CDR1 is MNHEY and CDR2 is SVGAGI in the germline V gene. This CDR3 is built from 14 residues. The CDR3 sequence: CASRPTATNEKLFF. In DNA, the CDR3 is TGTGCCAGCAGGCCGACAGCAACTAATGAAAAACTGTTTTTT.

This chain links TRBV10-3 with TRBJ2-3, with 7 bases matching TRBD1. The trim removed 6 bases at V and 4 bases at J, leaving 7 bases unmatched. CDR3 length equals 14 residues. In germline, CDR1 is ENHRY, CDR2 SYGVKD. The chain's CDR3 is CAISPRGGADTQYF. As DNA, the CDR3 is TGTGCCATCAGCCCCAGAGGGGGCGCAGATACGCAGTATTTT.